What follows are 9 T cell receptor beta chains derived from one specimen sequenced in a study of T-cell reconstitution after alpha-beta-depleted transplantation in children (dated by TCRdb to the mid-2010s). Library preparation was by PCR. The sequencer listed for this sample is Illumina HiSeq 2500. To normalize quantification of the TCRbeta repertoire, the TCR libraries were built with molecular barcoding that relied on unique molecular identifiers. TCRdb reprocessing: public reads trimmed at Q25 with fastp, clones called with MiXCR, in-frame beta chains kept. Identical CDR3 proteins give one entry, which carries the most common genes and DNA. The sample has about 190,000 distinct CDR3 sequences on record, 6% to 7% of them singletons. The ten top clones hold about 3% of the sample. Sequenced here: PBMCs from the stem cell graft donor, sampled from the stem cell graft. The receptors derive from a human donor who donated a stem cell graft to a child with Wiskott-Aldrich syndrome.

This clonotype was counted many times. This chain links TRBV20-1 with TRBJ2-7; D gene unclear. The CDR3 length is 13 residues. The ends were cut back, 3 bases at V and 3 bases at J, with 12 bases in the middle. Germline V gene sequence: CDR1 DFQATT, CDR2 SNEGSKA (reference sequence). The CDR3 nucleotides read TGCAGTGCTAGGTCCCATTTGGACTACGAGCAGTACTTC. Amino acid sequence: CSARSHLDYEQYF.

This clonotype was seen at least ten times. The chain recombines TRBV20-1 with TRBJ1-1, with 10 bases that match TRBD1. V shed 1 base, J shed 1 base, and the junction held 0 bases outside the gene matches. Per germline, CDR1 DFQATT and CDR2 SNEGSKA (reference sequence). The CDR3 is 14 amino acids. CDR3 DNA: TGCAGTGCTAGAGGACAGGGGGCGAACACTGAAGCTTTCTTT. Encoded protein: CSARGQGANTEAFF.

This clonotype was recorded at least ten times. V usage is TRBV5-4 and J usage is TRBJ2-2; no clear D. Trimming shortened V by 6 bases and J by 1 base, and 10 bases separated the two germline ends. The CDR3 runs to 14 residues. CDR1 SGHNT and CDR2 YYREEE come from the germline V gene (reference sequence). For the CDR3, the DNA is TGTGCCAGCACGCACCCACAGAACACCGGGGAGCTGTTTTTT. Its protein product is CASTHPQNTGELFF.

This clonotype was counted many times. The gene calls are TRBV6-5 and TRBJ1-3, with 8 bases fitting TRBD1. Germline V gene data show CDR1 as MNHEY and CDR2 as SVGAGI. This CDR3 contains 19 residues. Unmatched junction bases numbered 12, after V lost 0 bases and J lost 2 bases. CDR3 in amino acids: CASSYSFGQGSSAGNTIYF. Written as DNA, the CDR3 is TGTGCCAGCAGTTACTCGTTTGGACAGGGCTCGTCTGCTGGAAACACCATATATTTT.

The DNA for the CDR3 is TGCGCCAGCAGCCAAGATTGGGGACAGCCCCAGCATTTT. It codes for CASSQDWGQPQHF. V is TRBV4-1 and J is TRBJ1-5; D remains ambiguous. Germline V gene data show CDR1 as MGHRA and CDR2 as YSYEKL. The V and J ends lost 0 bases and 7 bases respectively, with 7 bases between them. This CDR3 region has 13 residues.

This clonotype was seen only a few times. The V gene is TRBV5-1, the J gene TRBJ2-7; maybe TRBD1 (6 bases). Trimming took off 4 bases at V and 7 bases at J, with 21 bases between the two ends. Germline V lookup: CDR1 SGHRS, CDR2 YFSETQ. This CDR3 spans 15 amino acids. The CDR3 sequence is CASSLLQNPTGEQYF. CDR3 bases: TGCGCCAGCAGCCTCTTACAGAACCCCACAGGGGAGCAGTACTTC. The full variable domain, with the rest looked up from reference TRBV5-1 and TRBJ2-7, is KAGVTQTPRYLIKTRGQQVTLSCSPISGHRSVSWYQQTPGQGLQFLFEYFSETQRNKGNFPGRFSGRQFSNSRSEMNVSTLELGDSALYLCASSLLQNPTGEQYFGPGTRLTVT.

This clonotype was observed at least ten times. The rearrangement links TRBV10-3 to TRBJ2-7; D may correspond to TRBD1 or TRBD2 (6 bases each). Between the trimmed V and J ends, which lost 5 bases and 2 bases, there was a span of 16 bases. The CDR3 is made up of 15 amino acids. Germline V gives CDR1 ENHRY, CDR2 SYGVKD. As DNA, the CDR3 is TGTGCCATCAGTCCCGAGGGGGGACCCACCTACGAGCAGTACTTC. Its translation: CAISPEGGPTYEQYF.

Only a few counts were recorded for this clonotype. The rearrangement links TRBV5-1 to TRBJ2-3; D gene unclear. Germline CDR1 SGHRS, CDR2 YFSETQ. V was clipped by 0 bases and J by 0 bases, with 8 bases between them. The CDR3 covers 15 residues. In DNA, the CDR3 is TGCGCCAGCAGCTTGGTTAAGGTTAGCACAGATACGCAGTATTTT. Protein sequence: CASSLVKVSTDTQYF.

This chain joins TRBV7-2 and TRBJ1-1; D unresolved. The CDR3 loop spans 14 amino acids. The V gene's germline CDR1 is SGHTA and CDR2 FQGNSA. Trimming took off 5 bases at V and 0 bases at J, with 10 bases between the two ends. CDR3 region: CASSLDFLNTEAFF. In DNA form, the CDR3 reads TGTGCCAGCAGCCTGGACTTTTTGAACACTGAAGCTTTCTTT. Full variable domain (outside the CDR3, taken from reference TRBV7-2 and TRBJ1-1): GAGVSQSPSNKVTEKGKDVELRCDPISGHTALYWYRQSLGQGLEFLIYFQGNSAPDKSGLPSDRFSAERTGGSVSTLTIQRTQQEDSAVYLCASSLDFLNTEAFFGQGTRLTVV.